This TCR beta chain comes out of a study of cytomegalovirus exposure and HLA in healthy donors (dated by TCRdb to between 2016 and 2019). The study in broad terms: According to a later analysis, the 120 or so validation repertoires were produced on the same platform as the 666 repertoires of the first cohort. To predict cytomegalovirus infection status, the study brought together high-throughput TCR immunosequencing, statistical association of individual TCRs with disease status, and machine learning. The aim of the study was to test whether cataloging public T cell receptors could identify signatures of past pathogen exposure. A separate validation cohort of roughly 120 different subjects was used in addition to the approximately 700-subject first cohort.

Separate from the roughly 630-subject first cohort, the validation cohort of more than 90 subjects was the group to which the donors belonged. As concerns this clone: This clone's antigen is unknown. It has no much larger one-base neighbor in the sample; base qualities were not kept.

The library was built by means of the immunoSEQ multiplex PCR assay. The original methods were these. A statistical classification framework was built for diagnosing cytomegalovirus status from the catalog of TCR beta chain sequences. Held by TCRdb, this immuneACCESS table contains in-frame sequences only and omits some clones. Under half of the omission traces to an unresolved V gene where checked; the cause of the rest is unknown. The V and J calls and clone size were taken over from that table, and D and trimming were inferred from the DNA. The sample table records approximately 200,000 clones; 80% to 90% of these occur just once. In total, the top ten clones hold about 2.7% of the sample. V gives up 3 bases and J gives up 7 bases, and the segment between their germline ends measures 11 bases. For CDR1 and CDR2, the germline V gene (reference sequence) lists SGHNT and YYREEE. From its cysteine to its phenylalanine, the CDR3 spans 12 amino acids. Just the 36-base CDR3 DNA is kept, in frame starting at base 1.

Broad study findings and their caveats: Of the cluster scores, 85% to 95% were above 0 in a later analysis, which found that TCRs clustered in the first cohort also tended to co-occur in the 110 or so validation repertoires. The authors suggested that the approach could potentially be extended to other disease states and immunological phenotypes. The validation cohort had no HLA typing available for a later analysis, so co-occurrence within that cohort was assessed over all 130 or so repertoires. A few of the identified cytomegalovirus-associated TCR beta chains were confirmed in vitro to be specific for cytomegalovirus antigens. Most TCR sequences were observed very rarely across donors, whereas some public TCRs were present in many individuals. The classifier was reported to diagnose cytomegalovirus status with high specificity and sensitivity in both the original cohort and the validation cohort. The study gave a list of some 150 TCR beta chains associated with cytomegalovirus.

The chain links TRBV5-4 with TRBJ2-7, and possibly TRBD1, on 6 matching bases. The clonotype comes from a woman younger than 30 in good health and CMV-seronegative. Sample: PBMCs. The sequence in DNA is TGTGCCAGCAGCTCCCGTCAGGGGGAGCAGTACTTC. It is translated as CASSSRQGEQYF.